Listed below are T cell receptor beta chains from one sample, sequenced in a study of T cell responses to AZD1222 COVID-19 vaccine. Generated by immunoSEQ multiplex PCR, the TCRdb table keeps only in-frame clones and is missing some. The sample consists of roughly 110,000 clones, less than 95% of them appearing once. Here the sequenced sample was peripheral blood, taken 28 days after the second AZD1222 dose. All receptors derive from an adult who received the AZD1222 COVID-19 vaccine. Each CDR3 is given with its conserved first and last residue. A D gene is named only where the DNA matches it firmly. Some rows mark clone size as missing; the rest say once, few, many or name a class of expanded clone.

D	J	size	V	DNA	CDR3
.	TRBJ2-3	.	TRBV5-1	TGCGCCAGCATTCCTCAAGGGGGGGATACGCAGTATTTT	CASIPQGGDTQYF
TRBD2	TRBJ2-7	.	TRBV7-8	TGTGCCAGCAGCTTCATAGCGGGGGGGGGCTCCTACGAGCAGTACTTC	CASSFIAGGGSYEQYF
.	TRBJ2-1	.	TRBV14	TGTGCCAGCAGCCAAGAGACTAGAAAGCAGTTCTTC	CASSQETRKQFF
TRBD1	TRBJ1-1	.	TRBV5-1	TGCGCCAGCAGCTTCGCAGGGGGGAACACTGAAGCTTTCTTT	CASSFAGGNTEAFF
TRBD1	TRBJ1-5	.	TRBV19	TGTGCCAGTACCCTCCGGGACAGTAATCAGCCCCAGCATTTT	CASTLRDSNQPQHF
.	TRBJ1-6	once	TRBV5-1	TGCGCCAGCAGCTCATGGGCAGGGAGCGAGTCACCCCTCCACTTT	CASSSWAGSESPLHF
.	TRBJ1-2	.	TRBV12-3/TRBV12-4	TGTGCCAGCAGTTTAGCAGGAGATGGCTACACCTTC	CASSLAGDGYTF
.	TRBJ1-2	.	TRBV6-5	TGTGCCAGCACCAAGGACGGGGTGAGCTATGGCTACACCTTC	CASTKDGVSYGYTF
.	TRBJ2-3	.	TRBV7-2	TGTGCCAGCAGCCCTTACACAGATACGCAGTATTTT	CASSPYTDTQYF
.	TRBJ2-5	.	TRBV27	TGTGCCAGCAGTTTAGGCAGGCTCCAAGAGACCCAGTACTTC	CASSLGRLQETQYF
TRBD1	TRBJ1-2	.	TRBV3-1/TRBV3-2	TGTGCCAGCAGCAACAGGGGGCCCATTGGCTACACCTTC	CASSNRGPIGYTF
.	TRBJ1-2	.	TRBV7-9	TGTGCCAGCAGCTTAGGCTGGGGGGAAAACTATGGCTACACCTTC	CASSLGWGENYGYTF
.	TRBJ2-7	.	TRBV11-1	TGTGCCAGCGACGATGGATGGACCTACGAGCAGTACTTC	CASDDGWTYEQYF
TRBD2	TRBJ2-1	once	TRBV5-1	TGCGCCAGCAGTACAGCGGGGTACAATGAGCAGTTCTTC	CASSTAGYNEQFF
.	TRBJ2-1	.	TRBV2	TGTGCCAGCCTACTCGACAGCTCCTACAATGAGCAGTTCTTC	CASLLDSSYNEQFF
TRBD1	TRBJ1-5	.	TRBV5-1	TGCGCCAGCAGCTTGCAGGGGGGGAGCAATCAGCCCCAGCATTTT	CASSLQGGSNQPQHF
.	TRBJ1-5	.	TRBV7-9	TGTGCCAGCAGTTCTTACAAGGCTAGTGGGAGTAGCAATCAGCCCCAGCATTTT	CASSSYKASGSSNQPQHF
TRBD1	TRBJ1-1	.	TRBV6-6	TGTGCCAGCAGCTCGGGACAGGGAGGGACTGAAGCTTTCTTT	CASSSGQGGTEAFF
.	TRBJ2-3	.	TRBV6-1	TGTGCCAGCAGTGAAGCGCGGATGGGGACAGATACGCAGTATTTT	CASSEARMGTDTQYF
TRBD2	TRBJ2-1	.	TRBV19	TGTGCCAGTAGTGTGAGCGGGGGGCCTCAGTTCTTC	CASSVSGGPQFF
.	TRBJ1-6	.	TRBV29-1	TGCAGCGTACAACAGGGAGAGAATTCACCCCTCCACTTT	CSVQQGENSPLHF
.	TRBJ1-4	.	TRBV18	TGTGCCAGCGCCAAGGATCGGGGGGCAGCTAATGAAAAACTGTTTTTT	CASAKDRGAANEKLFF
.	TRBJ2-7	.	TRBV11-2	TGTGCCAGCAGCCTCCTCCACGAGCAGTACTTC	CASSLLHEQYF
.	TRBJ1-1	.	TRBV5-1	TGCGCCAGCAGCCCCGCCCTGGAGGACACTGAAGCTTTCTTT	CASSPALEDTEAFF
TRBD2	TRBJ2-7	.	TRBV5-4	TGTGCCAGCAGCTTGTCCGGCGGGGGGTGGATCGAGCAGTACTTC	CASSLSGGGWIEQYF
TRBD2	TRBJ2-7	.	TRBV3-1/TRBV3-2	TGTGCCAGCACCCTAGCGGGGGTCAAAACCTACGAGCAGTACTTC	CASTLAGVKTYEQYF
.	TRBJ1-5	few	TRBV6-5	TGTGCCAGCAGTTACTCGGCGGACATTGATCAGCCCCAGCATTTT	CASSYSADIDQPQHF
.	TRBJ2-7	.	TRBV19	TGTGCCAGTAGTATAGGGACCAACTCCTACGAGCAGTACTTC	CASSIGTNSYEQYF
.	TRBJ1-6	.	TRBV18	TGTGCCAGCTCACCGAAAAGGGAAAATTCACCCCTCCACTTT	CASSPKRENSPLHF
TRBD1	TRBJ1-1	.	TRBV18	TGTGCCAGCTCAACGACAGGGGTTGGCGTGAACACTGAAGCTTTCTTT	CASSTTGVGVNTEAFF
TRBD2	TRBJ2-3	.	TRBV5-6	TGTGCCAGCAGCCCGCCAGCGGGGGGTTATACGCAGTATTTT	CASSPPAGGYTQYF
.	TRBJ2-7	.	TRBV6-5	TGTGCCAGCAGTTACTCGCAGCAGCTAGCCTACGAGCAGTACTTC	CASSYSQQLAYEQYF
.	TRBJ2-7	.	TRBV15	TGTGCCACCAGGGATCGGACATTACGGAAGTACTTC	CATRDRTLRKYF
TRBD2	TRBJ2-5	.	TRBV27	TGTGCCAGCAGTTTGGGCTATAGCGGGGTGTACCAAGAGACCCAGTACTTC	CASSLGYSGVYQETQYF
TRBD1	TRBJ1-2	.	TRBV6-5	TGTGCCAGCAGTAAACAGGGGCAGGGGGGCTACACCTTC	CASSKQGQGGYTF
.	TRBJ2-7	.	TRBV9	TGTGCCAGCAGCGTAGGGGGGGAGCGGAGCGAGCAGTACTTC	CASSVGGERSEQYF
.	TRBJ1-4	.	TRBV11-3	TGTGCCAGCATTCCCGAGACTGAAAAACTGTTTTTT	CASIPETEKLFF
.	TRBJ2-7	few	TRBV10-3	TGTGCCATCAGTGAGCAAGGGCGCGAGCAGTACTTC	CAISEQGREQYF
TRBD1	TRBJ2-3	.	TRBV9	TGTGCCAGCAGCATAGAGACAGGGGATACGCAGTATTTT	CASSIETGDTQYF
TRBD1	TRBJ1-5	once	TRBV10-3	TGTGCCATCAGGAAGGGACAGGGAAGCAATCAGCCCCAGCATTTT	CAIRKGQGSNQPQHF
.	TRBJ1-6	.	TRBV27	TGTGCCAGCCCGGGACACCGGGCTCATGAGGCCAAGTCACCCCTCCACTTT	CASPGHRAHEAKSPLHF
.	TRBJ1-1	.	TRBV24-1	TGTGCCACCCGATTGGGGCTTAGGACTGAAGCTTTCTTT	CATRLGLRTEAFF
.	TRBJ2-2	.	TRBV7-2	TGTGCCAGCAGCTTAACCGGTCCGCGGCTAGCTGGACCTGGGGAGCTGTTTTTT	CASSLTGPRLAGPGELFF
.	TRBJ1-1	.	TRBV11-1	TGTGCCAGCAGCTTAGTTTACACAAGCCGTAGTGAAGCTTTCTTT	CASSLVYTSRSEAFF
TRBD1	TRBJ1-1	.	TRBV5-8	TGTGCCAGCAGCGGGGGGGACAGATCGAACACTGAAGCTTTCTTT	CASSGGDRSNTEAFF
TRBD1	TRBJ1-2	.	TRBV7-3	TGTGCCAGCAGCTTAAGAGGGACAGGGGGCCTAATAAACTATGGCTACACCTTC	CASSLRGTGGLINYGYTF
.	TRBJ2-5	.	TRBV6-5	TGTGCCAGCAGTTACTCGATCAGACAAGAGACCCAGTACTTC	CASSYSIRQETQYF
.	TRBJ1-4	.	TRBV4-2	TGTGCCAGCAGCCTTGGGGGAATAGGCGCAACTAATGAAAAACTGTTTTTT	CASSLGGIGATNEKLFF
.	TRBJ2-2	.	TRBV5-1	TGCGCCAGCAGCTTGGTCATCGAGGGGTACGGGGAGCTGTTTTTT	CASSLVIEGYGELFF
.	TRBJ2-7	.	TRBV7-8	TGTGCCAGCAGCCCACAGGGTTTGAAGGGGGAGCAGTACTTC	CASSPQGLKGEQYF
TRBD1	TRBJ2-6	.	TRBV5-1	TGCGCCAGCAGCTCCTATTCCGGGACAGTCATAGCCAACGTCCTGACTTTC	CASSSYSGTVIANVLTF
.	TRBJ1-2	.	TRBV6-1	TGTGCCAGCAGTGAACAAGGGAACTATTATGGCTACACCTTC	CASSEQGNYYGYTF
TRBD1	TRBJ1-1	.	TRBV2	TGTGCCAGCAGCGGGCAGGGGGACACTGAAGCTTTCTTT	CASSGQGDTEAFF
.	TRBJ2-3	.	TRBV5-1	TGCGCCAGCAGCGCCCAGGCCGCAGGTACAGATACGCAGTATTTT	CASSAQAAGTDTQYF
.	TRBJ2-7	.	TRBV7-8	TGTGCCAGCAGCTTAGCGTACATGACCTACGAGCAGTACTTC	CASSLAYMTYEQYF
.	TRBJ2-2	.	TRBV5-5	TGTGCCAGCGAGGGGTGGCGATCGGGGGAGCTGTTTTTT	CASEGWRSGELFF
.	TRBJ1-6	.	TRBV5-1	TGCGCCAGCAGCTTGGTGGGGGTGAGGAGCTCCTATAATTCACCCCTCCACTTT	CASSLVGVRSSYNSPLHF
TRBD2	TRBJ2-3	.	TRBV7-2	TGTGCCAGCAGCTTGGGACTAGCGGGGGCCGGAGATACGCAGTATTTT	CASSLGLAGAGDTQYF
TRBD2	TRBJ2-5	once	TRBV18	TGTGCCAGCTCACGGGTCCACGGGACTAGCGGGGAGACCCAGTACTTC	CASSRVHGTSGETQYF
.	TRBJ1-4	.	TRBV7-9	TGTGCCAGCAGCTTACTCAGGATTGAGAATGAAAAACTGTTTTTT	CASSLLRIENEKLFF